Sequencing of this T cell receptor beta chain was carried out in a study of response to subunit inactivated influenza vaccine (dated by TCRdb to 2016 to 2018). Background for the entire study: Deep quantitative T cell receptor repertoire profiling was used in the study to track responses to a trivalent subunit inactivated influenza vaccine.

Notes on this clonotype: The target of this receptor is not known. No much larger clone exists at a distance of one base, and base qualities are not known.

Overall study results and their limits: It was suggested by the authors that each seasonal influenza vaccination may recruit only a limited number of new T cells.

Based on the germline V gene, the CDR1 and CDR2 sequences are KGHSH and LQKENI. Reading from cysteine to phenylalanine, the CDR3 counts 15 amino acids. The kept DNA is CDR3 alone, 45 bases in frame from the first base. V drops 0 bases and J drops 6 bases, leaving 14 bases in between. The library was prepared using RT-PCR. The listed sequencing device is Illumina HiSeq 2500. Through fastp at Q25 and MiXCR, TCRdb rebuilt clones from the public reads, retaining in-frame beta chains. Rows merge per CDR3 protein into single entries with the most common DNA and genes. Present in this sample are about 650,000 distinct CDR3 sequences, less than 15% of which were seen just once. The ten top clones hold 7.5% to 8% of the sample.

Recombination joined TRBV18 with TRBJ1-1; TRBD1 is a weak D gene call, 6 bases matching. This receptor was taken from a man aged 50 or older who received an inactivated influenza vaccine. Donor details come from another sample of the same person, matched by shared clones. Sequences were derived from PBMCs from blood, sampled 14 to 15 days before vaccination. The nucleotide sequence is TGTGCCAGCTCACCACCGTCTGGGGGGGGCGCTGAAGCTTTCTTT. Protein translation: CASSPPSGGGAEAFF.